This TCR beta chain was observed in a study of T cells after yellow fever vaccination. Overall study findings and caveats: A weaker but faster secondary response was observed, peaking on day 5 versus 15. Shared CD4/CD8 clonotypes were a small share, likely from convergent recombination.

Trimming took 1 base from V and 7 from J, leaving 11 bases between them. The CDR3 loop spans 14 amino acids. In germline, CDR1 is KGHSH, CDR2 LQKENI. Conversion of TCR transcripts into cDNA relied on 5'RACE template switching, which added a universal primer site and UMIs. Each CDR3 protein gets one entry after TCRdb re-called the 5' RACE reads with MiXCR. Here the sample spans some 320,000 distinct CDR3 sequences, 8.7% being singletons. About this clonotype: Its matching antigen is unknown. The CDR3 does not close with the conserved phenylalanine or tryptophan, likely indicating a read error.

The receptor comes from a man in his late teens or twenties who received the YFV17D yellow fever vaccine. The V gene is TRBV18, the J gene TRBJ1-5; D possibly corresponds to TRBD1 (5 bases). This specimen was PBMCs, taken on the day of the first yellow fever vaccination. The CDR3 loop is CASSPQDRGQPQHC. DNA of the CDR3: TGTGCCAGCTCACCACAGGATCGGGGCCAGCCCCAGCATTGT.